A selection of T cell receptor beta chains follows, all from one sample in a study of CD8+ T cells in alopecia areata. Here immunoSEQ multiplex PCR was the method, and the copy in TCRdb shows in-frame clones only, minus some. The data contain fewer than 200,000 clones, about 61% of them seen just once; the ten biggest clones take up around 16%. Sequenced here: CD4+ T cells sorted from blood, sampled around week 55, from a patient treated with tofacitinib. These TCRs come from a human donor with alopecia areata. The CDR3 runs from the conserved cysteine through the conserved F or W. D genes are given only for firm matches. For some rows the clone size is stated as once, few or many, or as a class when expanded; others skip it.

.	TRBJ2-2	TRBV5-1	.	CASSKGAGSTGELFF	TGCGCCAGCAGCAAAGGGGCAGGCAGCACCGGGGAGCTGTTTTTT
.	TRBJ2-7	TRBV7-2	few	CASSLGAHQEQYF	TGTGCCAGCAGCTTAGGTGCCCACCAGGAGCAGTACTTC
TRBD2	TRBJ2-3	TRBV11-2	.	CASSLVSSGGPGDTQYF	TGTGCCAGCAGCTTAGTTTCTAGCGGGGGCCCGGGAGATACGCAGTATTTT
TRBD2	TRBJ2-3	TRBV29-1	.	CSALAGGTDTQYF	TGCAGCGCTCTAGCGGGGGGCACAGATACGCAGTATTTT
.	TRBJ2-1	TRBV14	few	CASSHRQGSPYNEQFF	TGTGCCAGCAGCCATAGACAAGGGTCCCCTTACAATGAGCAGTTCTTC
TRBD1	TRBJ1-1	TRBV29-1	.	CSVGDSRGATEAFF	TGCAGCGTTGGGGACTCCAGGGGGGCCACTGAAGCTTTCTTT
.	TRBJ2-5	TRBV4-1	.	CASSQPPRSREETQYF	TGCGCCAGCAGCCAACCCCCCCGGTCCAGGGAAGAGACCCAGTACTTC
TRBD1	TRBJ2-7	TRBV29-1	few	CSVSGTAAPYEQYF	TGCAGCGTTTCCGGGACAGCCGCTCCCTACGAGCAGTACTTC
.	TRBJ2-7	TRBV30	few	CAWNGQLSYEQYF	TGTGCCTGGAATGGACAGCTCTCCTACGAGCAGTACTTC
TRBD2	TRBJ2-3	TRBV19	.	CASSLGLAGGPGDTQYF	TGTGCCAGTAGTCTAGGACTAGCGGGGGGGCCGGGAGATACGCAGTATTTT
.	TRBJ1-1	TRBV6-5	.	CASSLLGSLGTEAFF	TGTGCCAGCAGTTTACTAGGGAGTTTGGGCACTGAAGCTTTCTTT
.	TRBJ1-2	TRBV18	.	CASSPQGDMGYTF	TGTGCCAGCTCACCACAGGGGGATATGGGCTACACCTTC
.	TRBJ2-7	TRBV7-9	.	CASSLANYEQYF	TGTGCCAGCAGCTTAGCCAACTACGAGCAGTACTTC
.	TRBJ2-1	TRBV5-4	.	CASSPQGTSYNEQFF	TGTGCCAGCAGCCCACAGGGGACTTCCTACAATGAGCAGTTCTTC
.	TRBJ2-3	TRBV29-1	.	CSALIGVTDTQYF	TGCAGCGCCCTAATAGGGGTGACAGATACGCAGTATTTT
TRBD1	TRBJ1-2	TRBV5-1	.	CASSSSGGQGTSRYGYTF	TGCGCCAGCAGCTCGTCGGGGGGACAGGGGACGAGTCGCTATGGCTACACCTTC
TRBD2	TRBJ2-3	TRBV7-9	.	CASSPRSGGATDTQYF	TGTGCCAGCAGCCCCCGTAGCGGGGGGGCAACAGATACGCAGTATTTT
.	TRBJ2-1	TRBV5-6	few	CASSWDYNEQFF	TGTGCCAGCAGTTGGGACTACAATGAGCAGTTCTTC
.	TRBJ2-3	TRBV15	.	CATSAGPSTDTQYF	TGTGCCACCAGCGCAGGGCCAAGCACAGATACGCAGTATTTT
.	TRBJ1-5	TRBV5-6	.	CASSLAGRVGQPQHF	TGTGCCAGCAGCTTGGCCGGCAGGGTTGGGCAGCCCCAGCATTTT
.	TRBJ1-2	TRBV4-1	.	CASSQEGAIGYTF	TGCGCCAGCAGCCAAGAAGGGGCTATCGGCTACACCTTC
TRBD1	TRBJ2-3	TRBV27	.	CASRGTGVLDTQYF	TGTGCCAGCAGAGGGACAGGGGTTTTAGATACGCAGTATTTT
TRBD1	TRBJ2-5	TRBV13	few	CASSLYPSGQQETQYF	TGTGCCAGCAGCCTCTACCCCTCGGGACAGCAAGAGACCCAGTACTTC
TRBD2	TRBJ2-5	TRBV7-2	.	CASSFQRGSGETQYF	TGTGCCAGCAGCTTCCAGCGGGGGAGTGGGGAGACCCAGTACTTC
TRBD2	TRBJ2-5	TRBV11-3	.	CASSPGLAGGQETQYF	TGTGCCAGCAGCCCGGGACTAGCGGGGGGTCAAGAGACCCAGTACTTC
TRBD1	TRBJ2-3	TRBV15	.	CATSGDRTDTQYF	TGTGCCACCAGCGGGGACAGGACCGATACGCAGTATTTT
.	TRBJ2-4	TRBV28	.	CASSFRDNIQYF	TGTGCCAGCAGTTTTCGGGACAACATTCAGTACTTC
.	TRBJ2-7	TRBV27	once	CASSMNRVGSYEQYF	TGTGCCAGCAGTATGAACAGGGTAGGCTCCTACGAGCAGTACTTC
.	TRBJ1-2	TRBV6-5	.	CASSNHILYGYTF	TGTGCCAGCAGTAACCACATCCTTTATGGCTACACCTTC
.	TRBJ1-2	TRBV30	.	CAHYPRRGNYGYTF	TGTGCCCACTACCCCAGGAGGGGCAACTATGGCTACACCTTC
.	TRBJ1-6	TRBV5-1	few	CASSLEPNRVGNSPLHF	TGCGCCAGCAGCTTGGAACCCAACAGGGTCGGTAATTCACCCCTCCACTTT
TRBD2	TRBJ2-3	TRBV4-1	.	CASSQVPTSSDTQYF	TGCGCCAGCAGCCAAGTTCCGACTAGCTCCGATACGCAGTATTTT
.	TRBJ1-5	TRBV5-6	.	CASSLGPGLNQPQHF	TGTGCCAGCAGCTTGGGGCCAGGCTTAAATCAGCCCCAGCATTTT
TRBD1	TRBJ2-1	TRBV5-1	few	CASSRGQGASNEQFF	TGCGCCAGCAGCCGCGGACAGGGGGCTTCCAATGAGCAGTTCTTC
.	TRBJ1-6	TRBV4-2	.	CASSLGQRSYNSPLHF	TGTGCCAGCAGCCTCGGACAGCGCTCCTATAATTCACCCCTCCACTTT
.	TRBJ2-2	TRBV2	.	CASSLDRTGELFF	TGTGCCAGCAGTCTAGATCGTACCGGGGAGCTGTTTTTT
.	TRBJ2-7	TRBV7-2	.	CASSLRLASYEQYF	TGTGCCAGCAGCTTGCGGTTGGCCTCTTACGAGCAGTACTTC